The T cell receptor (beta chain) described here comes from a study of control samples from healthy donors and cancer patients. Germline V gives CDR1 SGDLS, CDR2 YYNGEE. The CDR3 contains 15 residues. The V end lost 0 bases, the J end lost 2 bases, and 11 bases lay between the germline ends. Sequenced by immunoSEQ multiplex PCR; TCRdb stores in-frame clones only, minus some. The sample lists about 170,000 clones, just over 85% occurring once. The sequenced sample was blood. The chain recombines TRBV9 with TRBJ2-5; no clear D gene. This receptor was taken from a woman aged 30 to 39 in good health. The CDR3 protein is CASSVESGRQETQYF. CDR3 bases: TGTGCCAGCAGCGTAGAATCCGGCCGGCAAGAGACCCAGTACTTC.